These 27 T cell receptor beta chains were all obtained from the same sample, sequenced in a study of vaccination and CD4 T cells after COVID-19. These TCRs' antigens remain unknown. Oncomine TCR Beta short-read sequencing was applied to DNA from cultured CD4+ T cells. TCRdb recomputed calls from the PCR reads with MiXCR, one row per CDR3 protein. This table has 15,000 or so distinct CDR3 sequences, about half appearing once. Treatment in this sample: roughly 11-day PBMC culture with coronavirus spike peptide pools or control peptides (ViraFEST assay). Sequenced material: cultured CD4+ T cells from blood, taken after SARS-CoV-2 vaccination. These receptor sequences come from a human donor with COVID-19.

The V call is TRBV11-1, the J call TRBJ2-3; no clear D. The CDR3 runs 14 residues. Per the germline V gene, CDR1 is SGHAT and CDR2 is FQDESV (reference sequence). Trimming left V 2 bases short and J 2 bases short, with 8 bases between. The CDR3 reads CASSLYPPTDTQYF. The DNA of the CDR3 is TGTGCCAGCAGCTTATATCCCCCCACAGATACGCAGTATTTT.

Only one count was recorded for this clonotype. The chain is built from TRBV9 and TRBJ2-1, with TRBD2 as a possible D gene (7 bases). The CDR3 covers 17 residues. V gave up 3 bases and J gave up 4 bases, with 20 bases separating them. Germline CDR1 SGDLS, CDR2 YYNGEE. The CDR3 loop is CASSAAPGAGAYNEQFF. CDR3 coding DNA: TGTGCCAGCAGCGCAGCCCCGGGTGCGGGGGCTTACAATGAGCAGTTCTTC. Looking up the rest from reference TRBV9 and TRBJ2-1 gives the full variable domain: DSGVTQTPKHLITATGQRVTLRCSPRSGDLSVYWYQQSLDQGLQFLIQYYNGEERAKGNILERFSAQQFPDLHSELNLSSLELGDSALYFCASSAAPGAGAYNEQFFGPGTRLTVL.

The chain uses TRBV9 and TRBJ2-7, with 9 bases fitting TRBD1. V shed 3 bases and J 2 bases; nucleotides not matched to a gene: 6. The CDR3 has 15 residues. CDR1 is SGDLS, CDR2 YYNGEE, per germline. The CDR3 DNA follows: TGTGCCAGCAGCGGGGACAGGGTGGCCCCCTACGAGCAGTACTTC. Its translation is CASSGDRVAPYEQYF.

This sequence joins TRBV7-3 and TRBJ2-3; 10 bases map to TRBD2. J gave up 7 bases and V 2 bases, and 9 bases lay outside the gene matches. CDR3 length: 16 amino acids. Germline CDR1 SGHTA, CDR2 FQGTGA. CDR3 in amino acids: CASSLGSGGGTYTQYF. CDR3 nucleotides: TGTGCCAGCAGCTTAGGAAGCGGGGGGGGCACGTATACGCAGTATTTT.

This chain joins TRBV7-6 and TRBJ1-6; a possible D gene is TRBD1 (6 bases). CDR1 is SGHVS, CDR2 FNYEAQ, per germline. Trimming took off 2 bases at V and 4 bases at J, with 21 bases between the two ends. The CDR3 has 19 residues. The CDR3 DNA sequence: TGTGCCAGCAGCTTATTCGACCTCGGGGGGGGCGATTATAATTCACCCCTCCACTTT. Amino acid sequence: CASSLFDLGGGDYNSPLHF. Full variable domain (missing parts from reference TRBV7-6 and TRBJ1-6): GAGVSQSPRYKVTKRGQDVALRCDPISGHVSLYWYRQALGQGPEFLTYFNYEAQQDKSGLPNDRFSAERPEGSISTLTIQRTEQRDSAMYRCASSLFDLGGGDYNSPLHFGNGTRLTVT.

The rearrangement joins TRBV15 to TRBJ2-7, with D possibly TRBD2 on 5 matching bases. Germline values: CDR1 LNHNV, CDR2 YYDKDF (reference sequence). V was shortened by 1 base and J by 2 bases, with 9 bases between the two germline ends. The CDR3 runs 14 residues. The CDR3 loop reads CATSRGTHTYEQYF. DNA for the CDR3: TGTGCCACCAGCAGAGGGACTCACACCTACGAGCAGTACTTC.

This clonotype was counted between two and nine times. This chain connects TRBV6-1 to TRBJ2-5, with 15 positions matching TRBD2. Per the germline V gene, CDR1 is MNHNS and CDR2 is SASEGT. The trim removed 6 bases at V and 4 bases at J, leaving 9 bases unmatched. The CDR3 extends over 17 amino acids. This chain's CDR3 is CASSGTSGGKTIETQYF. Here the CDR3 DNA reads TGTGCCAGCAGCGGGACTAGCGGGGGGAAAACGATAGAGACCCAGTACTTC.

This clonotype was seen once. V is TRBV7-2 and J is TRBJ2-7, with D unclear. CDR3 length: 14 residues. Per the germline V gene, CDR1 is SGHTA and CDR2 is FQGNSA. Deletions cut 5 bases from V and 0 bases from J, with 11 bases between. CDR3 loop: CASSPRANSYEQYF. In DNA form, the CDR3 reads TGTGCCAGCAGCCCCCGGGCCAACTCCTACGAGCAGTACTTC.

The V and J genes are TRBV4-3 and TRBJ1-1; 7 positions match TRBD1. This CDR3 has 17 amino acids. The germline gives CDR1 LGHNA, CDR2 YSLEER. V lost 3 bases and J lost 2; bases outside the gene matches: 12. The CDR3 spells CASSHLSFRTGNTEAFF. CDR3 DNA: TGCGCCAGCAGCCACTTAAGTTTCAGGACAGGAAACACTGAAGCTTTCTTT.

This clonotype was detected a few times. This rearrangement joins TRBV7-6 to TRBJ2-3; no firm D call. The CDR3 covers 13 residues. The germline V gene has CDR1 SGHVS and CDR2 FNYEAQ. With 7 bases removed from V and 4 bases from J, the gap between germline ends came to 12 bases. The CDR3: CASNLGPPDTQYF. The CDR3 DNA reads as TGTGCCAGCAACCTTGGCCCCCCAGATACGCAGTATTTT.

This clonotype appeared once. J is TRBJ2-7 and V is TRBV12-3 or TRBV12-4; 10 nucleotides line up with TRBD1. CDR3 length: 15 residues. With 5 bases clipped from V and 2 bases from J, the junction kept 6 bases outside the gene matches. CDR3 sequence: CASSIRDRGPYEQYF. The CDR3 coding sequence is TGTGCCAGCAGTATCCGGGACAGGGGTCCCTACGAGCAGTACTTC.

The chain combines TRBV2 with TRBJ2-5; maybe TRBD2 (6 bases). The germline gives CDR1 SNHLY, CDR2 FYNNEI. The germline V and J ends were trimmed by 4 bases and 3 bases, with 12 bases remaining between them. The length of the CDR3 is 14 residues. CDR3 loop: CASSGAGREETQYF. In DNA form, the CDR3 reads TGTGCCAGCAGTGGAGCGGGCAGGGAAGAGACCCAGTACTTC.

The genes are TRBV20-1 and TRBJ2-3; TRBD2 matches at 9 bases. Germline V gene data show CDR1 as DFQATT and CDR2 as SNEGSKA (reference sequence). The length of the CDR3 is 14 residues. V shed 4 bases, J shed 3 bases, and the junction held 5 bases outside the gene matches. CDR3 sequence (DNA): TGCAGTGCTAAGCGGGGGGCCGCGACAGATACGCAGTATTTT. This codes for CSAKRGAATDTQYF.

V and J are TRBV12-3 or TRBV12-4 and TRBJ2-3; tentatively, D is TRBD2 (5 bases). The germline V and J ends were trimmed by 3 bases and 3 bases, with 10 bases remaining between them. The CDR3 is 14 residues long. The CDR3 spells CASSFDGDTDTQYF. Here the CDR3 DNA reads TGTGCCAGCAGTTTTGACGGGGATACAGATACGCAGTATTTT.

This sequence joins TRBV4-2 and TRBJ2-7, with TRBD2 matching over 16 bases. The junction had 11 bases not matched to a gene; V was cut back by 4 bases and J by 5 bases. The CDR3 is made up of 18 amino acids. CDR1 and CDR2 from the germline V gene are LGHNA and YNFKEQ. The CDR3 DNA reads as TGTGCCAGCAGCCTCATTGCCTCGGGACTAGCGGGGGGGAACGAGCAGTACTTC. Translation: CASSLIASGLAGGNEQYF.

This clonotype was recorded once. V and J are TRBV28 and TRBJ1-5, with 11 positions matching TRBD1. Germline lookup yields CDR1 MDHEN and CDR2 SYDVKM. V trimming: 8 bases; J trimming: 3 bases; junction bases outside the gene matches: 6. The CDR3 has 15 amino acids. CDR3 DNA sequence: TGTGCCAGCTATGAGGGACAGGGGGTCAATCAGCCCCAGCATTTT. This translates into CASYEGQGVNQPQHF.

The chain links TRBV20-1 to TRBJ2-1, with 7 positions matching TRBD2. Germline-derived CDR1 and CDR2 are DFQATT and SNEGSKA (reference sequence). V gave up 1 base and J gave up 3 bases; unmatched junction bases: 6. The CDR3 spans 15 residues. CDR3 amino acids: CSARGGREGYNEQFF. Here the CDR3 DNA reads TGCAGTGCTAGAGGCGGCAGGGAGGGCTACAATGAGCAGTTCTTC.

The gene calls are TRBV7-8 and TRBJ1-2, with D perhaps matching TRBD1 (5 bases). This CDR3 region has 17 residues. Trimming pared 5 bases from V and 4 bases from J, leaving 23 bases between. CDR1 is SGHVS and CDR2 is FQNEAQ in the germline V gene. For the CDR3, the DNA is TGTGCCAGCAGCCTAACGACAGTAAATAAACCTCTCTATGGCTACACCTTC. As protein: CASSLTTVNKPLYGYTF.

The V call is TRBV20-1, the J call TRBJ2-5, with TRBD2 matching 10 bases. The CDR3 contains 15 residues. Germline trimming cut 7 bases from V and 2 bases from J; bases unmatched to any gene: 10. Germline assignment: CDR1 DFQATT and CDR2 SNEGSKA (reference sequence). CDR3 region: CSVNRPLAGQETQYF. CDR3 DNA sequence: TGCAGTGTCAACCGTCCACTAGCGGGACAAGAGACCCAGTACTTC.

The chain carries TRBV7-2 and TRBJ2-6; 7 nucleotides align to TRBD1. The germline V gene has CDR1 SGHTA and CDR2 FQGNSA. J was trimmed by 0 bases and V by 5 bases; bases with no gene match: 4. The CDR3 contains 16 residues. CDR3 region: CASSMDRNSGANVLTF. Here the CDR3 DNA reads TGTGCCAGCAGCATGGACAGGAACTCTGGGGCCAACGTCCTGACTTTC.

CDR3 coding DNA: TGTGCCAGCAGTTTCGACAGGGATTTGTACTTC. This translates into CASSFDRDLYF. The rearrangement uses TRBV6-5 and TRBJ2-5, with TRBD1 matching 7 bases. This CDR3 spans 11 amino acids. In germline, CDR1 is MNHEY, CDR2 SVGAGI. V lost 4 bases to trimming and J lost 13 bases; unmatched junction nucleotides: 6.

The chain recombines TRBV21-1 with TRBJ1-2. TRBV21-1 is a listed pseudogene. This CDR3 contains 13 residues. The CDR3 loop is CASSMRGDYGYTF. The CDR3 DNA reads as TGTGCCAGCAGTATGCGGGGTGACTATGGCTACACCTTC.

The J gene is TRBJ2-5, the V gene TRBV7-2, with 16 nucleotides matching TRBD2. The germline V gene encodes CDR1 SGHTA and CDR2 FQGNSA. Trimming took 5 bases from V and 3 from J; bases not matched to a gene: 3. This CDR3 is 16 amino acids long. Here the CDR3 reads CASSVGLAGGKETQYF. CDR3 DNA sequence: TGTGCCAGCAGCGTGGGACTAGCGGGGGGGAAAGAGACCCAGTACTTC. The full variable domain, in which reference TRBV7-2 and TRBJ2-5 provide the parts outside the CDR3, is GAGVSQSPSNKVTEKGKDVELRCDPISGHTALYWYRQSLGQGLEFLIYFQGNSAPDKSGLPSDRFSAERTGGSVSTLTIQRTQQEDSAVYLCASSVGLAGGKETQYFGPGTRLLVL.

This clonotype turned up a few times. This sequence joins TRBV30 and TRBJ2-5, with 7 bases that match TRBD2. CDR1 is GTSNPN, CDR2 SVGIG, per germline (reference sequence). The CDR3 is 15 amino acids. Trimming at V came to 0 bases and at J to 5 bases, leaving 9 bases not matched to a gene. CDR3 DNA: TGTGCCTGGAGTGTAGAGGGGAGGGGCGGCGAGACCCAGTACTTC. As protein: CAWSVEGRGGETQYF.

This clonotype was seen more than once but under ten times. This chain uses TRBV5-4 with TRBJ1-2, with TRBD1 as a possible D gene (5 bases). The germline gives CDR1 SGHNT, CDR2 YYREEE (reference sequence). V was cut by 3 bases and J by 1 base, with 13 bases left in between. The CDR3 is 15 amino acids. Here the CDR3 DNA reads TGTGCCAGCAGCTCGGACGGGGCAGTTAACTATGGCTACACCTTC. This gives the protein CASSSDGAVNYGYTF.

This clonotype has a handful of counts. This CDR3 is CASSGGQGYGYTF. Written as DNA, the CDR3 is TGCGCCAGCAGCGGGGGACAGGGTTATGGCTACACCTTC. The rearrangement uses TRBV5-1 and TRBJ1-2; 9 nucleotides align to TRBD1. V was clipped by 4 bases and J by 5 bases; unmatched bases: 3. Looked up from germline, CDR1 is SGHRS and CDR2 is YFSETQ. The length of the CDR3 is 13 residues.

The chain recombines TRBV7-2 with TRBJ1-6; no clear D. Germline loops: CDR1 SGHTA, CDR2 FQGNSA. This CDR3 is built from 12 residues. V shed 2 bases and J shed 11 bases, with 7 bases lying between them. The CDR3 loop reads CASSLLSPPLHF. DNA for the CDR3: TGTGCCAGCAGCTTATTGAGTCCACCCCTCCACTTT.